One TCR beta chain is described in this entry. V shed 1 base, J shed 1 base, and the junction held 4 bases outside the gene matches. The CDR3 consists of 16 residues. This specimen comes from a study of blood T cells in healthy people across ages. A second PCR of roughly 7 to 11 cycles used a sample-barcoded 5' primer and a J-beta primer mix. Paired-end reads containing CDR3 totaled no fewer than 2.5 million for each sample. A single record per CDR3 protein comes from TCRdb applying MiXCR to the 5' RACE reads. The data show about 800,000 distinct CDR3 sequences, more than 20% seen once. These data were also filed under a second study, of T cells of mothers and their children. From that second work: Every mother supplied over 9 million TCR beta CDR3 reads and every child about 3 million.

This receptor was obtained from a boy younger than 18 in good health. The sequenced sample was blood. This sequence joins TRBV12-3 or TRBV12-4 and TRBJ2-7; 10 bases fit TRBD2. The CDR3 region is CASSLGLAGVSYEQYF. The DNA of the CDR3 is TGTGCCAGCAGTTTAGGTCTAGCGGGGGTATCCTACGAGCAGTACTTC.